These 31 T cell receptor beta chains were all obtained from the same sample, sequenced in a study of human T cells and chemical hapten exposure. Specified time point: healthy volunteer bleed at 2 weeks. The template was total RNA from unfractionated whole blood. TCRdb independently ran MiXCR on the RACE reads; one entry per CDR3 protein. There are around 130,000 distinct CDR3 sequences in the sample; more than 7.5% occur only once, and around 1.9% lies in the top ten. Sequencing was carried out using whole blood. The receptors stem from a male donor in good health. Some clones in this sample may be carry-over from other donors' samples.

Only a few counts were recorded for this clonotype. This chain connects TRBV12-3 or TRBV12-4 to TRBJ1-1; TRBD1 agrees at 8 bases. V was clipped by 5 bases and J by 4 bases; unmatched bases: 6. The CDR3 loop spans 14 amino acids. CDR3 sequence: CASSPQGAITEAFF. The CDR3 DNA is TGTGCCAGCAGTCCTCAGGGGGCTATCACTGAAGCTTTCTTT.

As DNA, the CDR3 is TGTGCCAGCAGCTTAACTAGACGGTTCGGCACAGGCGGCACAGATACGCAGTATTTT. This codes for CASSLTRRFGTGGTDTQYF. V usage is TRBV7-2 and J usage is TRBJ2-3; the D gene could be TRBD1 or TRBD2 (5 bases each). This CDR3 spans 19 amino acids. V was trimmed by 2 bases and J by 1 base, leaving 22 bases between them. Germline loops: CDR1 SGHTA, CDR2 FQGNSA.

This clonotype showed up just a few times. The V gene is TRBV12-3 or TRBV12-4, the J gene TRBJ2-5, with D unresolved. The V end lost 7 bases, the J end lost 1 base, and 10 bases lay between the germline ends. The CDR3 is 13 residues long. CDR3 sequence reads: CASTPTFQETQYF. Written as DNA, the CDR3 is TGTGCCAGCACCCCAACCTTCCAAGAGACCCAGTACTTC.

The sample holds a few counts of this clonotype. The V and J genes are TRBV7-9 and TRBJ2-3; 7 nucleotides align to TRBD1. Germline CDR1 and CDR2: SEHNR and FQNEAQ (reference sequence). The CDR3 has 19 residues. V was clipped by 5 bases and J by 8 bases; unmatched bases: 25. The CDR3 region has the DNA TGTGCCAGCAGCGACTGGTCCGCGAATCCGGGACAGTCCCTTCGTACGCAGTATTTT. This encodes CASSDWSANPGQSLRTQYF.

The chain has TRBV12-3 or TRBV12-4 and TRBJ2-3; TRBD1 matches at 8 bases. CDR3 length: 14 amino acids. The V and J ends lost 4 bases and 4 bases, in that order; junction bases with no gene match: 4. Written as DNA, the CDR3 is TGTGCCAGCAGTTCAGGACAGGGCCCAGATACGCAGTATTTT. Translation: CASSSGQGPDTQYF.

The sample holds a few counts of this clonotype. CDR3 amino acids: CASSLDQGHSYEQYF. The CDR3 nucleotides are TGCGCCAGCAGCTTGGATCAGGGGCACTCCTACGAGCAGTACTTC. The chain has TRBV5-1 and TRBJ2-7; weak D call: TRBD1 (6 bases). The V end was cut by 0 bases, the J end by 0 bases, with 10 bases between. The CDR3 has 15 amino acids. Germline CDR1 SGHRS, CDR2 YFSETQ. Full variable domain (rest looked up from reference TRBV5-1 and TRBJ2-7): KAGVTQTPRYLIKTRGQQVTLSCSPISGHRSVSWYQQTPGQGLQFLFEYFSETQRNKGNFPGRFSGRQFSNSRSEMNVSTLELGDSALYLCASSLDQGHSYEQYFGPGTRLTVT.

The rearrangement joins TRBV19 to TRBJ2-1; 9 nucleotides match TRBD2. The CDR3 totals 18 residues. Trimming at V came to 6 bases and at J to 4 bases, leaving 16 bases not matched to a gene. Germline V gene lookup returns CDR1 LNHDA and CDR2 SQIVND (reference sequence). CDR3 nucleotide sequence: TGTGCCAGTAGCAATAGGGGGGCTAGCGGGGCCGTATACAATGAGCAGTTCTTC. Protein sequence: CASSNRGASGAVYNEQFF.

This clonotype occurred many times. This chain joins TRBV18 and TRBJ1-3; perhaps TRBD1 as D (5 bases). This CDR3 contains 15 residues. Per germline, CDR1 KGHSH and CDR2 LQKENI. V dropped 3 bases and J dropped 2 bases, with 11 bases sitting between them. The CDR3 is CASSPGLRAGNTIYF. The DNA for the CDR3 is TGTGCCAGCTCACCGGGGCTCCGGGCTGGAAACACCATATATTTT. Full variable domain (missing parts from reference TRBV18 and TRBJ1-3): NAGVMQNPRHLVRRRGQEARLRCSPMKGHSHVYWYRQLPEEGLKFMVYLQKENIIDESGMPKERFSAEFPKEGPSILRIQQVVRGDSAAYFCASSPGLRAGNTIYFGEGSWLTVV.

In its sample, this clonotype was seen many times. The CDR3 protein is CASSYSRTSDTGELFF. The CDR3 coding sequence is TGTGCCAGCAGTTACTCGAGGACTAGCGACACCGGGGAGCTGTTTTTT. The chain uses TRBV6-2 or TRBV6-3 and TRBJ2-2, with TRBD2 matching 9 bases. The junction had 2 bases not matched to a gene; V was cut back by 0 bases and J by 3 bases. Germline CDR1 reads MNHEY; CDR2 reads SVGEGT. The CDR3 runs 16 residues.

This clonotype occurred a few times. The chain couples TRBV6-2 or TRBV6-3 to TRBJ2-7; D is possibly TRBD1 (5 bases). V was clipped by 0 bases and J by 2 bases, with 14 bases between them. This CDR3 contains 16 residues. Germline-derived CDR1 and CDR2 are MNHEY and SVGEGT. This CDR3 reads CASSYSIWEGAYEQYF. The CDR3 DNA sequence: TGTGCCAGCAGTTACTCGATATGGGAAGGGGCCTACGAGCAGTACTTC.

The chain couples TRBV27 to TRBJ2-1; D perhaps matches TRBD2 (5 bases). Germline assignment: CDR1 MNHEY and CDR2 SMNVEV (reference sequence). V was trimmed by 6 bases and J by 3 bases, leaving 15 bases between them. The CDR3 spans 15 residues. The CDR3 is CASRLKEGFYNEQFF. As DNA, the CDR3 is TGTGCCAGCAGACTTAAAGAGGGCTTCTACAATGAGCAGTTCTTC.

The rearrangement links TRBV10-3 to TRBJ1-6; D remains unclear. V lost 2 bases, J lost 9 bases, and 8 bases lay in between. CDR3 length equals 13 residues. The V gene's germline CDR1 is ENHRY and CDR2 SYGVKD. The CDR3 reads CAISEPAGSPLHF. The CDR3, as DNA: TGTGCCATCAGTGAGCCTGCCGGTTCACCCCTCCACTTT.

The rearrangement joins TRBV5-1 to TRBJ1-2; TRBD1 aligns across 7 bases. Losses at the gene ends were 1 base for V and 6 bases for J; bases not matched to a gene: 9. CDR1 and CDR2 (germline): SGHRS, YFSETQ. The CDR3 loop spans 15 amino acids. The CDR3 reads CASSLRTGSSNGYTF. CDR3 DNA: TGCGCCAGCAGCTTGCGGACAGGTTCATCAAATGGCTACACCTTC.

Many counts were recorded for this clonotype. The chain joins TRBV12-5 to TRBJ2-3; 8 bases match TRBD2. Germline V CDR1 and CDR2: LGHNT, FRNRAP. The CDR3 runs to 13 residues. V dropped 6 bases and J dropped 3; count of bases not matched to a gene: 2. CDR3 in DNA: TGTGCTAGTGGGAGCGGGAGAACAGATACGCAGTATTTT. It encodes CASGSGRTDTQYF.

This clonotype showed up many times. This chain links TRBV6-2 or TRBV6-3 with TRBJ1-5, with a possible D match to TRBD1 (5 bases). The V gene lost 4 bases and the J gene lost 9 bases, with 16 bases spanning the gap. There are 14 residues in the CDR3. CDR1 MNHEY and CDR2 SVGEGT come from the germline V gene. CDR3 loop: CASSSGTTTSPQHF. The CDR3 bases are TGTGCCAGCAGTTCAGGGACCACCACATCGCCCCAGCATTTT.

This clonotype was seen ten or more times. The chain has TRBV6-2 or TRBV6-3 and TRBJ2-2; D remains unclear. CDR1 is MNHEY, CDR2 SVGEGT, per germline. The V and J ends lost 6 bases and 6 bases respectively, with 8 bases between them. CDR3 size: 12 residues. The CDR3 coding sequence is TGTGCCAGCAGATCGCTAGCCGGGGAGCTGTTTTTT. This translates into CASRSLAGELFF.

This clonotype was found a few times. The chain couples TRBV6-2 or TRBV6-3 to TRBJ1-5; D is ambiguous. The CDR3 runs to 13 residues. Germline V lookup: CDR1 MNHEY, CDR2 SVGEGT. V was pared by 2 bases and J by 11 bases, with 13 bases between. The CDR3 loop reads CASSYGESGTQHF. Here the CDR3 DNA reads TGTGCCAGCAGTTACGGGGAAAGTGGGACCCAGCATTTT.

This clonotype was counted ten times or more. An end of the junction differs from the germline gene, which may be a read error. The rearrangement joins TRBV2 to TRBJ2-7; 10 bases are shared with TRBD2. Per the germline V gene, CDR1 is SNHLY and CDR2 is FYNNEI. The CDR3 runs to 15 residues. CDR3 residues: CASREGLAVFYEQYF. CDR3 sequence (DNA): TGTGCCAGCAGGGAAGGACTAGCGGTTTTCTACGAGCAGTACTTC.

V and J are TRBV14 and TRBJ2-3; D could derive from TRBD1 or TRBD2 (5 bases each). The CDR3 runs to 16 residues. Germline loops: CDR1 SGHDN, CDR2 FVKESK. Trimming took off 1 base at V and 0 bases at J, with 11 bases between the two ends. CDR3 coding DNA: TGTGCCAGCAGCCAAGTGCTGGGGGTGAGCACAGATACGCAGTATTTT. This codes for CASSQVLGVSTDTQYF. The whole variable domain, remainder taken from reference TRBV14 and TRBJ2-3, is EAGVTQFPSHSVIEKGQTVTLRCDPISGHDNLYWYRRVMGKEIKFLLHFVKESKQDESGMPNNRFLAERTGGTYSTLKVQPAELEDSGVYFCASSQVLGVSTDTQYFGPGTRLTVL.

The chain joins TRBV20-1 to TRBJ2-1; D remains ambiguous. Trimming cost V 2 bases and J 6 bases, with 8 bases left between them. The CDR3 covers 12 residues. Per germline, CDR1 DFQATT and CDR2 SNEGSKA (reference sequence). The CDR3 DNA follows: TGCAGTGCTAGACTGAGAATCAATGAGCAGTTCTTC. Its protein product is CSARLRINEQFF.

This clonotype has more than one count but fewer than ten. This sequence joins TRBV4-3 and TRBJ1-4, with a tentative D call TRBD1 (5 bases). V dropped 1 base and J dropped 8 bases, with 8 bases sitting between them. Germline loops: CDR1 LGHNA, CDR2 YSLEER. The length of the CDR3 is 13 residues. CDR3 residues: CASSQVGEEKLFF. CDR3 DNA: TGCGCCAGCAGCCAAGTGGGGGAAGAAAAACTGTTTTTT.

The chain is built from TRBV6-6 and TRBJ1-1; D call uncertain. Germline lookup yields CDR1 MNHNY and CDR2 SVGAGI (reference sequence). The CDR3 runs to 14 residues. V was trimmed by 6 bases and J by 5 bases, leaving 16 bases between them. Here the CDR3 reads CASSPEARGTEAFF. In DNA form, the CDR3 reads TGTGCCAGCAGCCCCGAGGCCCGAGGGACTGAAGCTTTCTTT.

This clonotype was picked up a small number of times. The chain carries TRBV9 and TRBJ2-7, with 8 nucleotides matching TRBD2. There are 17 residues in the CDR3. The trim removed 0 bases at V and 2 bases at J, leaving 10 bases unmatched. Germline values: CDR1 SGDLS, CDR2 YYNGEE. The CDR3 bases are TGTGCCAGCAGCGTAGACCTCCCAGCGGGAGTCACCTACGAGCAGTACTTC. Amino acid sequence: CASSVDLPAGVTYEQYF.

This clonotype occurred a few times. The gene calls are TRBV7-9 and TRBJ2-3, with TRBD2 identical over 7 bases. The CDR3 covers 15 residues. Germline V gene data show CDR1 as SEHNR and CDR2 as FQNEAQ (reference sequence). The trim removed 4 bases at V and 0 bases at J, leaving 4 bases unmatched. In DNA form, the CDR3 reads TGTGCCAGCAGCTCTGCGGGGGATAGCACAGATACGCAGTATTTT. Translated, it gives CASSSAGDSTDTQYF.

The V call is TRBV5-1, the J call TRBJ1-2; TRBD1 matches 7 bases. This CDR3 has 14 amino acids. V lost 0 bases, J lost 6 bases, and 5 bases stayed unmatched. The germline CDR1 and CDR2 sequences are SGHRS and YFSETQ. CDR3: CASSLGQGDHGYTF. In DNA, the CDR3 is TGCGCCAGCAGCTTGGGACAGGGAGACCATGGCTACACCTTC.

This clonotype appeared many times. The CDR3 bases are TGTGCCAGCAGCGAGACCAGCGGGAGCACAGATACGCAGTATTTT. Its translation is CASSETSGSTDTQYF. V usage is TRBV7-9 and J usage is TRBJ2-3, with D possibly matching TRBD2 (6 bases). The CDR3 sequence is 15 residues long. Germline V gene data show CDR1 as SEHNR and CDR2 as FQNEAQ (reference sequence). V dropped 5 bases and J dropped 0 bases, with 12 bases sitting between them.

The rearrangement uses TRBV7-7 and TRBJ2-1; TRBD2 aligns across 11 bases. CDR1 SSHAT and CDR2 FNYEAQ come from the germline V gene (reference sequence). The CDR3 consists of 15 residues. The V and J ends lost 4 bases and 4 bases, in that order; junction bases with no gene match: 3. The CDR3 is CASSWRLAGYNEQFF. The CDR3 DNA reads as TGTGCCAGCAGCTGGAGACTAGCGGGGTACAATGAGCAGTTCTTC. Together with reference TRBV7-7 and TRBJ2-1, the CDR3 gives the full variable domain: GAGVSQSPRYKVTKRGQDVTLRCDPISSHATLYWYQQALGQGPEFLTYFNYEAQPDKSGLPSDRFSAERPEGSISTLTIQRTEQRDSAMYRCASSWRLAGYNEQFFGPGTRLTVL.

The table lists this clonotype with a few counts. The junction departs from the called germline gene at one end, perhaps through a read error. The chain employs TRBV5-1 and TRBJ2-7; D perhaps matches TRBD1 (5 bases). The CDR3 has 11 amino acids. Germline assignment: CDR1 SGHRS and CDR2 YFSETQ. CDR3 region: CASSFQDRTFF. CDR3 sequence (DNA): TGCGCCAGCAGCTTCCAAGACAGAACTTTCTTC.

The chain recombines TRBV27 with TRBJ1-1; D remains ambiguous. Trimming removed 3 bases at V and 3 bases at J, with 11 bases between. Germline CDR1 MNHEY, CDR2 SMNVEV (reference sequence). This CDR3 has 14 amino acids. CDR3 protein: CASSFRVSDTEAFF. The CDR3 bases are TGTGCCAGCAGTTTCCGGGTCAGCGACACTGAAGCTTTCTTT.

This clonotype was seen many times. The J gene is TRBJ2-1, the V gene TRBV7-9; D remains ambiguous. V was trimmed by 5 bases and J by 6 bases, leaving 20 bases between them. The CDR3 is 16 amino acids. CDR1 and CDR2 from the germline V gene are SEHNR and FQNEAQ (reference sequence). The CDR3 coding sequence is TGTGCCAGCAGCCGCCCCCAGGCGCCCCGGAGCAATGAGCAGTTCTTC. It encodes CASSRPQAPRSNEQFF.

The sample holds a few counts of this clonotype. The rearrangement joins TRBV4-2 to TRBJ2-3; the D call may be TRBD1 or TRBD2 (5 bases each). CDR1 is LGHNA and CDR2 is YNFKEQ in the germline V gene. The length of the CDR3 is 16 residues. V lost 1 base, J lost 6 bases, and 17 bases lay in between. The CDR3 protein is CASSQVRTGAGDTQYF. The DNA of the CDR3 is TGTGCCAGCAGCCAAGTGAGGACTGGGGCAGGGGATACGCAGTATTTT.